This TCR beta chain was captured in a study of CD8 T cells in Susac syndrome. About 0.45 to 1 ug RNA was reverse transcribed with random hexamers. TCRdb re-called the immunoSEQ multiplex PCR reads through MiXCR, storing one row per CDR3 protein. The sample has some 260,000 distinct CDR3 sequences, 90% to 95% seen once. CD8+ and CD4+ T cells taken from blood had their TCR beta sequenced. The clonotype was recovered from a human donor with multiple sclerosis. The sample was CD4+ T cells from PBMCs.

CDR3 loop: CASSPQGNNSPLHF. In DNA form, the CDR3 reads TGTGCCAGCTCACCACAGGGGAATAATTCACCCCTCCACTTT. The chain carries TRBV18 and TRBJ1-6, with a tentative D call TRBD1 (5 bases). The CDR3 runs 14 residues. Germline CDR1 reads KGHSH; CDR2 reads LQKENI. The germline V and J ends were trimmed by 1 base and 5 bases, with 6 bases remaining between them.